The clone carrying this T cell receptor beta chain was seen once. The antigen is unknown. This sample was included in a study of cytomegalovirus exposure and HLA in healthy donors. General observations from the study: Follow-up analysis later connected one missense variant in DCLRE1C with trimming of TCR beta V- and J-genes.

Primers: 60 Vbeta forward and 13 Jbeta reverse. Repertoires were generated with immunoSEQ multiplex PCR, while TCRdb's copy carries only in-frame clones and drops some. The sample shows about 130,000 clones, less than 85% of them seen only once. The CDR3 covers 12 residues. The junction had 0 bases not matched to a gene; V was cut back by 4 bases and J by 4 bases. Germline lookup yields CDR1 MGHDK and CDR2 SYGVNS. Material for sequencing was PBMCs. This TCR was sampled from a man in his thirties or forties in good health and CMV-seronegative. This sequence joins TRBV25-1 and TRBJ2-7, with 8 bases identical to TRBD1. The CDR3 DNA reads TGTGCCAGCAGTGGGGACAGGTACGAGCAGTACTTC. This encodes CASSGDRYEQYF.